The source of this T cell receptor (beta chain) is a study of T-cell reconstitution after alpha-beta-depleted transplantation in children. Unique molecular identifiers were used to barcode this TCRbeta library. TCRdb recomputed calls from the PCR reads with MiXCR, one row per CDR3 protein. The profile covers about 360,000 distinct CDR3 sequences, with about 14% appearing a single time and around 4.1% taken by the ten largest. V was pared by 0 bases and J by 4 bases, with 7 bases between. CDR1 SGHRS and CDR2 YFSETQ come from the germline V gene. The CDR3 extends over 13 amino acids. The clonotype was recovered from a human donor who donated a stem cell graft to a child with Fanconi anemia. V and J are TRBV5-1 and TRBJ1-2; D is unresolved. Material: PBMCs, obtained from the stem cell graft. DNA for the CDR3: TGCGCCAGCAGCTTGGGTCAGTTCTATGGCTACACCTTC. It yields the protein CASSLGQFYGYTF. The whole variable domain, remainder taken from reference TRBV5-1 and TRBJ1-2, is KAGVTQTPRYLIKTRGQQVTLSCSPISGHRSVSWYQQTPGQGLQFLFEYFSETQRNKGNFPGRFSGRQFSNSRSEMNVSTLELGDSALYLCASSLGQFYGYTFGSGTRLTVV.